These 11 T cell receptor beta chains originate from one sample sequenced in a study of breast tumors, draining lymph nodes, adjacent tissues. The lymph nodes were axillary draining lymph nodes from breast cancer patients. From the multiplex PCR reads, TCRdb called clonotypes with MiXCR, one entry per CDR3 protein. The sample has 290,000 or so distinct CDR3 sequences; 30% are singletons. Sequencing was carried out using axillary lymph node tissue. All receptors derive from a female donor with breast cancer. Some clones in this sample may be carry-over from other donors' samples.

The chain joins TRBV20-1 to TRBJ2-7, with TRBD2 as a possible D gene (6 bases). The CDR3 is 15 residues long. The ends were cut back, 5 bases at V and 0 bases at J, with 17 bases in the middle. In germline, CDR1 is DFQATT, CDR2 SNEGSKA (reference sequence). The CDR3, as DNA: TGCAGTGCTCGGCCCGGGACTGGTAACTCCTACGAGCAGTACTTC. Amino acids: CSARPGTGNSYEQYF.

This clonotype was counted once. A read error is possible here, since a much larger clone lies one base away. The chain carries TRBV11-2 and TRBJ2-2; 9 bases agree with TRBD1. Germline V lookup: CDR1 SGHAT, CDR2 FQNNGV. The CDR3 has 15 residues. DNA of the CDR3: TGTGCCAGCTGCTTACTACAGGGGGCTGCCGGGGAGCTGTTTTTT. The encoded protein is CASCLLQGAAGELFF.

The table lists this clonotype with many counts. This chain joins TRBV6-1 and TRBJ2-5; TRBD1 matches 11 bases. This CDR3 contains 14 residues. Germline V gives CDR1 MNHNS, CDR2 SASEGT. Germline trimming cut 6 bases from V and 7 bases from J; bases unmatched to any gene: 7. The CDR3 bases are TGTGCCAGCAGCGACCGGGACAGGGGGGTGACCCAGTACTTC. Translating gives CASSDRDRGVTQYF.

Comment on this clonotype: A read error may explain this, as a much larger clone is one base away. The chain carries TRBV3-1 and TRBJ2-3; weak D call: TRBD2 (5 bases). Looked up from germline, CDR1 is LGHDT and CDR2 is YNNKEL (reference sequence). CDR3 length: 12 residues. V was pared by 5 bases and J by 8 bases, with 11 bases between. The CDR3 sequence: CASSSHRGTQYF. The CDR3 nucleotides read TGTGCCAGCAGCTCTCATCGGGGTACGCAGTATTTT.

This clonotype was recorded many times. This chain joins TRBV19 and TRBJ2-5; D tentatively fits TRBD1 or TRBD2 (7 bases each). The V end lost 7 bases, the J end lost 5 bases, and 17 bases lay between the germline ends. Germline V CDR1 and CDR2: LNHDA, SQIVND (reference sequence). This CDR3 comprises 14 residues. This CDR3 reads CASTQGGRKETQYF. CDR3 DNA sequence: TGTGCCAGTACCCAGGGGGGGCGGAAGGAGACCCAGTACTTC.

This clonotype was recorded many times. The gene calls are TRBV11-3 and TRBJ2-1; D remains ambiguous. The length of the CDR3 is 14 residues. In germline, CDR1 is SGHNT, CDR2 YENEEA. Trimming removed 0 bases from V and 5 bases from J, with 8 bases in between. The CDR3 spells CASSLDPVNNEQFF. The DNA for the CDR3 is TGTGCCAGCAGCTTAGATCCAGTGAACAATGAGCAGTTCTTC.

The chain joins TRBV11-2 to TRBJ2-1; D gene uncertain. In germline, CDR1 is SGHAT, CDR2 FQNNGV. This CDR3 has 13 residues. V was clipped by 5 bases and J by 10 bases, with 15 bases between them. Here the CDR3 DNA reads TGTGCCAGCAGCCTAAAACCCAATTCGGAGCAGTTCTTC. Its translation: CASSLKPNSEQFF.

The sample holds many counts of this clonotype. V usage is TRBV10-1 and J usage is TRBJ2-7; 8 bases line up with TRBD1. Germline V gene lookup returns CDR1 WNHNN and CDR2 SYGVQD (reference sequence). The J segment lost 7 bases and the V segment lost 5 bases, leaving 10 bases of the junction unmatched. The CDR3 spans 14 residues. The CDR3 DNA reads as TGCGCCAGCAGTTCCAGACAGGGGTCGGGGGAGCAGTACTTC. Protein product: CASSSRQGSGEQYF.

The table lists this clonotype with many counts. V gene TRBV5-5 combines with J gene TRBJ2-2, with D tentatively TRBD2 (5 bases). CDR1 is SGHKS and CDR2 is YYEKEE in the germline V gene (reference sequence). The CDR3 is 15 amino acids. V gave up 2 bases and J gave up 3 bases, with 11 bases separating them. The CDR3 region has the DNA TGTGCCAGCAGCTTACTAGAAAGTTACACCGGGGAGCTGTTTTTT. Its translation is CASSLLESYTGELFF.

This clonotype was seen many times. The chain links TRBV30 to TRBJ2-7; the D gene is possibly TRBD1 (5 bases). V lost 6 bases, J lost 1 base, and 7 bases lay in between. Germline values: CDR1 GTSNPN, CDR2 SVGIG (reference sequence). This CDR3 is 11 amino acids long. This CDR3 reads CACRQSYEQYF. The CDR3 coding sequence is TGTGCCTGCAGACAGTCCTACGAGCAGTACTTC.

This chain joins TRBV25-1 and TRBJ2-7; either TRBD1 or TRBD2 may fit D (5 bases each). Trimming took off 4 bases at V and 2 bases at J, with 18 bases between the two ends. CDR3 length: 16 amino acids. From germline, CDR1 is MGHDK and CDR2 SYGVNS. CDR3 sequence reads: CASSARAWDRTYEQYF. DNA for the CDR3: TGTGCCAGCAGTGCTAGAGCGTGGGACCGAACCTACGAGCAGTACTTC.